This T cell receptor (beta chain) appears in the sequencing data of a study of early T cells in non-severe SARS-CoV-2 infection (dated by TCRdb to 2020 to 2022). With respect to the entire study: TCR sequencing used bulk RNA from unsorted whole blood, so alpha and beta chains could not be paired.

Set within a cohort of healthcare workers in London, UK, this nested case-control study involved weekly PCR testing of nasopharyngeal swabs along with blood sampling. Healthcare workers were recruited during the week of the UK lockdown, between 23 and 31 March 2020, and followed weekly for up to roughly 16 weeks. This clonotype appeared a few times. Its target antigen remains unknown. Per-base qualities were not stored, and no clone one base away is much larger. The CDR3 holds 16 amino acids from the cysteine to the phenylalanine. Just the 48-base CDR3 DNA is kept, in frame starting at base 1. Trimming takes 6 bases off V and 12 bases off J; junction bases not matched to a gene: 19. Results the study describes overall, beyond this receptor: Matching against VDJdb was skewed toward anti-spike CD8 responses, likely underestimated virus-specific expansions, and missed private and CD4 specificities.

Library construction relied on 5' RACE. The sample was run on a NextSeq 500. Unique molecular identifiers were attached to individual cDNA molecules in the TCR library protocol so that sequencing error and PCR bias could be corrected. Both TCR alpha and beta chains were sequenced, and tight co-correlation was observed between alpha and beta sequence abundances in each sample. In the original analysis: Decombinator V4 was used to perform V gene, J gene and CDR3 annotation of TCR sequences. TCRs were defined as expanded if a significant change between any two time points was detected under a Poisson model with p below 0.0001. TCR abundances were normalised to the total number of TCRs sequenced per sample and expressed as counts per million. MAIT TCRs were defined by TRAV1-2 paired with TRAJ12, TRAJ20 or TRAJ33, and iNKT TCRs by TRAV10 paired with TRAJ18. VDJdb, accessed 1 November 2021, was searched for CMV, EBV and SARS-CoV-2 annotated TCRs, excluding TCRs annotated for multiple antigens. Using fastp at Q25 and MiXCR, TCRdb reprocessed the public reads and kept productive beta chains. CDR3 protein duplicates are merged, each entry listing the most common genes and DNA. The authors' filters were not applied to this entry. Within this sample are around 50,000 distinct CDR3 sequences, with over 10% of them counted one time only. The ten most abundant clones make up about 3.1% of the sample.

This TCR came from an adult who was a healthcare worker with PCR-confirmed SARS-CoV-2 infection or an uninfected control (not recorded which). The sample was whole blood. The chain couples TRBV12-3 or TRBV12-4 to TRBJ2-1, with 8 middle bases fitting TRBD2. The nucleotide sequence reads TGTGCCAGCAGAGAAAGTAGCGGGACTCCTCTACACGGGCAGTTCTTC. The resulting protein is CASRESSGTPLHGQFF.